These 25 T cell receptor beta chains share one sample of origin, sequenced in a study of cytomegalovirus exposure and HLA in healthy donors. PCR used 60 Vbeta primers and 13 Jbeta primers. This table comes from immunoSEQ multiplex PCR, and its TCRdb copy is limited to in-frame clones, with some not included. The sample yields approximately 120,000 clones, 85% to 90% seen once. Material for sequencing was PBMCs. These TCRs come from a woman in her twenties or thirties in good health and CMV-seropositive.

J is TRBJ1-2 and V is TRBV28; D uncertain. Germline V CDR1 and CDR2: MDHEN, SYDVKM. V lost 5 bases and J 0 bases, leaving 28 bases between the germline ends. The CDR3 runs 20 residues. This chain's CDR3 is CASSPRTLTGEGRSNYGYTF. Written as DNA, the CDR3 is TGTGCCAGCAGTCCACGGACCCTAACGGGAGAGGGTCGTTCTAACTATGGCTACACCTTC.

The chain links TRBV11-2 to TRBJ1-4, with 7 bases fitting TRBD1. CDR1 is SGHAT and CDR2 is FQNNGV in the germline V gene. This CDR3 is 15 amino acids long. The V and J ends lost 4 bases and 6 bases, in that order; junction bases with no gene match: 8. CDR3 region: CASSSSGQSYEKLFF. For the CDR3, the DNA is TGTGCCAGCAGCTCCTCGGGACAGTCCTATGAAAAACTGTTTTTT.

This chain joins TRBV30 and TRBJ1-6, with no clear D. The V end was cut by 2 bases, the J end by 6 bases, with 5 bases between. Germline CDR1 is GTSNPN and CDR2 is SVGIG (reference sequence). The CDR3 is made up of 12 amino acids. CDR3 nucleotides: TGTGCCTGGAGTCCATCTAATTCACCCCTCCACTTT. Translating gives CAWSPSNSPLHF.

This chain connects TRBV10-3 to TRBJ2-2; 8 bases align to TRBD1. Germline trimming cut 7 bases from V and 4 bases from J; bases unmatched to any gene: 5. The germline gives CDR1 ENHRY, CDR2 SYGVKD. The length of the CDR3 is 14 residues. The CDR3 bases are TGTGCCATCACTCGGACAGGGAGCACCGGGGAGCTGTTTTTT. Translating it yields CAITRTGSTGELFF.

This clone was detected only a few times. The chain employs TRBV2 and TRBJ2-7, with 9 bases lining up with TRBD2. The junction had 6 bases not matched to a gene; V was cut back by 0 bases and J by 6 bases. The CDR3 is 15 residues long. Germline-derived CDR1 and CDR2 are SNHLY and FYNNEI. Written as DNA, the CDR3 is TGTGCCAGCAGTGAAGCCAGCGGGAGGCAGAGCGAGCAGTACTTC. Encoded protein: CASSEASGRQSEQYF.

The rearrangement joins TRBV2 to TRBJ1-2; D not certain. V dropped 10 bases and J dropped 3 bases, with 9 bases sitting between them. There are 11 residues in the CDR3. CDR1 is SNHLY, CDR2 FYNNEI, per germline. The chain's CDR3 is CANQEDYGYTF. The CDR3 region has the DNA TGTGCCAATCAGGAGGACTATGGCTACACCTTC.

V and J are TRBV5-1 and TRBJ1-4; 7 positions match TRBD1. CDR1 and CDR2 (germline): SGHRS, YFSETQ. The CDR3 loop spans 15 amino acids. With 4 bases clipped from V and 5 bases from J, the junction kept 8 bases outside the gene matches. CDR3 nucleotide sequence: TGCGCCAGCAGCCCTAGACAGGGTTACAATGAAAAACTGTTTTTT. This sequence encodes CASSPRQGYNEKLFF.

The rearrangement uses TRBV19 and TRBJ1-2, with TRBD1 as a possible D gene (5 bases). Germline CDR1 LNHDA, CDR2 SQIVND (reference sequence). The CDR3 runs to 14 residues. The V end was cut by 3 bases, the J end by 5 bases, with 13 bases between. DNA for the CDR3: TGTGCCAGTAGTATCGCAGGGAATACGTATGGCTACACCTTC. Encoded protein: CASSIAGNTYGYTF.

The sample holds one count of this clone. The V gene is TRBV6-5, the J gene TRBJ2-7; D is perhaps TRBD1 (7 bases). Trimming shortened V by 7 bases and J by 4 bases, and 14 bases separated the two germline ends. The CDR3 runs to 13 residues. Germline-derived CDR1 and CDR2 are MNHEY and SVGAGI. The CDR3 loop is CASTKAGGYEQYF. CDR3 nucleotide sequence: TGTGCCAGCACCAAGGCAGGGGGGTACGAGCAGTACTTC.

The chain is built from TRBV5-4 and TRBJ2-1; D may be TRBD2 (5 bases). Per the germline V gene, CDR1 is SGHNT and CDR2 is YYREEE (reference sequence). Trimming took 7 bases from V and 10 from J, leaving 18 bases between them. This CDR3 has 13 residues. CDR3 residues: CASGSPVMDEQFF. CDR3 bases: TGTGCCAGCGGGAGCCCGGTAATGGACGAGCAGTTCTTC.

The chain couples TRBV5-1 to TRBJ2-5; TRBD2 matches 10 bases. The last part of the DNA fits TRBJ2-7 better; the J call may be wrong. Germline-derived CDR1 and CDR2 are SGHRS and YFSETQ. This CDR3 has 14 residues. This chain's CDR3 is CASRMIAGGHEQYF. The CDR3 DNA follows: TGCGCCAGCAGAATGATAGCGGGGGGCCACGAGCAGTACTTC.

The count of this clone is one. V gene TRBV28 combines with J gene TRBJ1-4; D is unclear. Germline loops: CDR1 MDHEN, CDR2 SYDVKM. The V and J ends lost 4 bases and 3 bases respectively, with 9 bases between them. The CDR3 totals 14 residues. The CDR3 here is CASSWAASNEKLFF. CDR3 in DNA: TGTGCCAGCAGTTGGGCAGCTTCTAATGAAAAACTGTTTTTT.

The chain links TRBV6-6 to TRBJ1-6, with D possibly matching TRBD1 (5 bases). This CDR3 is 16 amino acids long. Germline V gives CDR1 MNHNY, CDR2 SVGAGI (reference sequence). Trimming removed 5 bases at V and 3 bases at J, with 14 bases between. The CDR3 sequence is CASSRRVDGYNSPLHF. The CDR3 DNA follows: TGTGCCAGCAGTCGCAGGGTGGACGGCTATAATTCACCCCTCCACTTT.

This clone was seen a few times. This chain uses TRBV27 with TRBJ2-7; a possible D gene is TRBD1 (5 bases). V lost 6 bases to trimming and J lost 2 bases, with 14 bases between them. CDR1 is MNHEY, CDR2 SMNVEV, per germline (reference sequence). There are 14 residues in the CDR3. For the CDR3, the DNA is TGTGCCAGCAGCGGACATCTCCCGCCCTACGAGCAGTACTTC. It encodes CASSGHLPPYEQYF.

The rearrangement uses TRBV11-3 and TRBJ2-1; D is perhaps TRBD2 (6 bases). V dropped 3 bases and J dropped 5 bases, with 11 bases sitting between them. CDR1 and CDR2 from the germline V gene are SGHNT and YENEEA. There are 14 residues in the CDR3. The CDR3 nucleotides are TGTGCCAGCAGCTTTTCGGGACTCGACAATGAGCAGTTCTTC. Translated: CASSFSGLDNEQFF. Supplemented by reference TRBV11-3 and TRBJ2-1, the full variable domain reads EAGVVQSPRYKIIEKKQPVAFWCNPISGHNTLYWYLQNLGQGPELLIRYENEEAVDDSQLPKDRFSAERLKGVDSTLKIQPAELGDSAVYLCASSFSGLDNEQFFGPGTRLTVL.

This chain uses TRBV9 with TRBJ2-3, with D unresolved. The CDR3 runs 14 residues. Trimming took 2 bases from V and 2 from J, leaving 9 bases between them. The germline CDR1 and CDR2 sequences are SGDLS and YYNGEE. CDR3 in amino acids: CASSVALITDTQYF. The CDR3 DNA reads TGTGCCAGCAGCGTTGCGCTTATCACAGATACGCAGTATTTT. Variable domain in full (rest from reference TRBV9 and TRBJ2-3): DSGVTQTPKHLITATGQRVTLRCSPRSGDLSVYWYQQSLDQGLQFLIQYYNGEERAKGNILERFSAQQFPDLHSELNLSSLELGDSALYFCASSVALITDTQYFGPGTRLTVL.

The rearrangement joins TRBV18 to TRBJ2-6; D not certain. The germline V and J ends were trimmed by 2 bases and 2 bases, with 13 bases remaining between them. The CDR3 sequence is 17 residues long. Germline V gene lookup returns CDR1 KGHSH and CDR2 LQKENI. The CDR3 spells CASSPSVVGAGANVLTF. The CDR3 bases are TGTGCCAGCTCACCAAGTGTTGTCGGAGCTGGGGCCAACGTCCTGACTTTC.

The rearrangement links TRBV2 to TRBJ2-7, with D perhaps matching TRBD2 (6 bases). Trimming took off 7 bases at V and 3 bases at J, with 16 bases between the two ends. CDR3 length: 14 amino acids. Germline lookup yields CDR1 SNHLY and CDR2 FYNNEI. This CDR3 reads CASTYSWGDYEQYF. The CDR3 DNA sequence: TGTGCCAGCACCTACTCCTGGGGGGACTACGAGCAGTACTTC.

To note about this clone: Within the sample, other DNA sequences also encode this same CDR3. The V and J genes are TRBV10-3 and TRBJ1-2, with D possibly matching TRBD1 (6 bases). Deletions cut 5 bases from V and 5 bases from J, with 15 bases between. From germline, CDR1 is ENHRY and CDR2 SYGVKD. The CDR3 sequence is 14 residues long. The CDR3 nucleotides are TGTGCCATCAGTCCCGGGGGGGGCCGGTATGGCTACACCTTC. Translating it yields CAISPGGGRYGYTF.

This chain joins TRBV5-6 and TRBJ2-5, with TRBD1 identical over 8 bases. Germline values: CDR1 SGHDT, CDR2 YYEEEE. V was pared by 3 bases and J by 3 bases, with 7 bases of the junction left unmatched. This CDR3 region has 15 residues. CDR3: CASSSQTGDKETQYF. The CDR3 DNA reads as TGTGCCAGCAGCTCGCAGACAGGGGACAAAGAGACCCAGTACTTC.

The chain carries TRBV9 and TRBJ2-2; no clear D. Germline values: CDR1 SGDLS, CDR2 YYNGEE. The ends were cut back, 0 bases at V and 4 bases at J, with 4 bases in the middle. The CDR3 is 13 residues long. The CDR3 DNA sequence: TGTGCCAGCAGCGTAGCGAGCACCGGGGAGCTGTTTTTT. Translated, it gives CASSVASTGELFF.

The CDR3 spells CASPSDTGELFF. The CDR3 DNA reads as TGTGCCAGCCCCTCCGACACCGGGGAGCTGTTTTTT. This chain uses TRBV27 with TRBJ2-2, with D unclear. V lost 8 bases, J lost 3 bases, and 7 bases lay in between. The CDR3 has 12 amino acids. CDR1 is MNHEY, CDR2 SMNVEV, per germline (reference sequence).

The rearrangement joins TRBV27 to TRBJ2-2, with D perhaps matching TRBD2 (6 bases). CDR1 and CDR2 from the germline V gene are MNHEY and SMNVEV (reference sequence). V was trimmed by 4 bases and J by 4 bases, leaving 16 bases between them. The CDR3 has 16 residues. In DNA form, the CDR3 reads TGTGCCAGCAGTTCCCCGAGCCTCGGGGGCACCGGGGAGCTGTTTTTT. Translation gives CASSSPSLGGTGELFF.

This chain joins TRBV15 and TRBJ2-2; 8 nucleotides agree with TRBD2. Germline V gives CDR1 LNHNV, CDR2 YYDKDF (reference sequence). The trim removed 2 bases at V and 8 bases at J, leaving 16 bases unmatched. The CDR3 loop spans 18 amino acids. The DNA of the CDR3 is TGTGCCACCAGCAGAACCCCTGTGGGCGGGAGGAGAGGAGGGGAGCTGTTTTTT. This codes for CATSRTPVGGRRGGELFF.

This chain links TRBV9 with TRBJ2-3, with TRBD1 matching over 8 bases. CDR3 length equals 13 residues. CDR1 is SGDLS, CDR2 YYNGEE, per germline. Losses at the gene ends were 2 bases for V and 5 bases for J; bases not matched to a gene: 1. CDR3 bases: TGTGCCAGCAGCGTCACAGGGGGAGATACGCAGTATTTT. Its translation: CASSVTGGDTQYF. The full variable domain, in which reference TRBV9 and TRBJ2-3 provide the parts outside the CDR3, is DSGVTQTPKHLITATGQRVTLRCSPRSGDLSVYWYQQSLDQGLQFLIQYYNGEERAKGNILERFSAQQFPDLHSELNLSSLELGDSALYFCASSVTGGDTQYFGPGTRLTVL.